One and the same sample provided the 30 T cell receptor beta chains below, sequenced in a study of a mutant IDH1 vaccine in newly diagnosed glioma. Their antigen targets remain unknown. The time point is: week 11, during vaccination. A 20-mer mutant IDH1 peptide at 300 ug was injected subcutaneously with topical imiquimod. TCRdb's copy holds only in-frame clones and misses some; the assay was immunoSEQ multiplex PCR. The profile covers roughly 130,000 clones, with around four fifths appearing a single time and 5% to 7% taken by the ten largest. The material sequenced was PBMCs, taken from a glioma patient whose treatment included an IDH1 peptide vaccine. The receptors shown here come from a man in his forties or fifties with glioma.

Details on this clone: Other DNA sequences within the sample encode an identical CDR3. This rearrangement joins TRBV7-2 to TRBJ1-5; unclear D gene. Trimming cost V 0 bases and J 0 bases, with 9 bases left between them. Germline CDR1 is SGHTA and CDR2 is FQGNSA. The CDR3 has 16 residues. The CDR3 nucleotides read TGTGCCAGCAGCTTAGCCGGCCGGTCTAGCAATCAGCCCCAGCATTTT. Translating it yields CASSLAGRSSNQPQHF. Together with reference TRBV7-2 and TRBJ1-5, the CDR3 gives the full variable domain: GAGVSQSPSNKVTEKGKDVELRCDPISGHTALYWYRQSLGQGLEFLIYFQGNSAPDKSGLPSDRFSAERTGGSVSTLTIQRTQQEDSAVYLCASSLAGRSSNQPQHFGDGTRLSIL.

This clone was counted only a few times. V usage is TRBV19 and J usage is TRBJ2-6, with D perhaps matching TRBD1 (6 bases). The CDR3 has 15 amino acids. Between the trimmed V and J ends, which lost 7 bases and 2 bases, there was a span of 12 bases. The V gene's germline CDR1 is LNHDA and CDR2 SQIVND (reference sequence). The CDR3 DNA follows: TGTGCCAGTACTGTGAAGGGGGCTGGGGCCAACGTCCTGACTTTC. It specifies CASTVKGAGANVLTF.

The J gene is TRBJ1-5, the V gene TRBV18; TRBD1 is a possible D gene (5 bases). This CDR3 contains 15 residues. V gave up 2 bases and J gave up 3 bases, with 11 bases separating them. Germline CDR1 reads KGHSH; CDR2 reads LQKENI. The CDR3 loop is CASSPMRGSNQPQHF. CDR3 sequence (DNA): TGTGCCAGCTCACCAATGAGGGGCTCCAATCAGCCCCAGCATTTT.

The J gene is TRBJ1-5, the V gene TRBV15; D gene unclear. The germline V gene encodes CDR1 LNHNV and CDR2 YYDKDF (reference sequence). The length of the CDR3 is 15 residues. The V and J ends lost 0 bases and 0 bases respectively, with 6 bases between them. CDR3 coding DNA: TGTGCCACCAGCAGAGAAGGATTTAGCAATCAGCCCCAGCATTTT. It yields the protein CATSREGFSNQPQHF.

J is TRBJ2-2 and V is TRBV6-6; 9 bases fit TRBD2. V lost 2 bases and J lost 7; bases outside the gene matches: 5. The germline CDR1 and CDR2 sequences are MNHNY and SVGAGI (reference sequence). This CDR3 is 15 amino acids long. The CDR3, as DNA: TGTGCCAGCAGTTACGCTAGCGGGGCGGGCGGGGAGCTGTTTTTT. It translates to CASSYASGAGGELFF.

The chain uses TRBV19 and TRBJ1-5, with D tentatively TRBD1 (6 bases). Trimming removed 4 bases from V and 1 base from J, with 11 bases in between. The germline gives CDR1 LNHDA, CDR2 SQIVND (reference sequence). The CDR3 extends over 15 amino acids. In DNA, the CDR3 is TGTGCCAGTAGTACTTCAGGGGCAAGCAATCAGCCCCAGCATTTT. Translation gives CASSTSGASNQPQHF.

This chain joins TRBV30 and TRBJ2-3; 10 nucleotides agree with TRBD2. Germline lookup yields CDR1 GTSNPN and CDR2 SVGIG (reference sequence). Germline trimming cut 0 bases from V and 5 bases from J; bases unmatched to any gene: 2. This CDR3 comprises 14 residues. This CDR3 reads CAWSVGLAEDTQYF. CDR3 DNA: TGTGCCTGGAGTGTAGGACTAGCGGAAGATACGCAGTATTTT.

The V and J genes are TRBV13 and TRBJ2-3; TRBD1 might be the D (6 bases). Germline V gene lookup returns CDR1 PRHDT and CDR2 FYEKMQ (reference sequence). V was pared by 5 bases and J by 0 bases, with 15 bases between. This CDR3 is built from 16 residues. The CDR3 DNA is TGTGCCAGCAGCCCCCGACAGGACACTAGCACAGATACGCAGTATTTT. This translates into CASSPRQDTSTDTQYF.

Here the CDR3 DNA reads TGTGCCAGCAGTTACGGCGGGGGTCCCGGGCTCTACGAGCAGTACTTC. Protein product: CASSYGGGPGLYEQYF. This chain uses TRBV6-5 with TRBJ2-7; 7 positions match TRBD2. The germline V gene has CDR1 MNHEY and CDR2 SVGAGI. V gave up 2 bases and J gave up 3 bases; unmatched junction bases: 10. The CDR3 spans 16 residues.

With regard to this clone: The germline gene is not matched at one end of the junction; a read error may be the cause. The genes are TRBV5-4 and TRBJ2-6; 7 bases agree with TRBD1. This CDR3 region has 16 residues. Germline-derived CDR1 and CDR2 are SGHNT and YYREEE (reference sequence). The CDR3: CASSQAGGSGANVLTF. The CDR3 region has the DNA TGCGCCAGCAGCCAAGCAGGGGGCTCTGGGGCCAACGTCCTGACTTTC.

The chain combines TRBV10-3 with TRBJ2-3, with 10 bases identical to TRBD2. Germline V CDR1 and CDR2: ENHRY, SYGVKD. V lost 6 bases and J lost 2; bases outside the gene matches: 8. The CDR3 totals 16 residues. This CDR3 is CAIREGLAGVTDTQYF. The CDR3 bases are TGTGCCATCAGGGAAGGGCTAGCGGGGGTCACAGATACGCAGTATTTT.

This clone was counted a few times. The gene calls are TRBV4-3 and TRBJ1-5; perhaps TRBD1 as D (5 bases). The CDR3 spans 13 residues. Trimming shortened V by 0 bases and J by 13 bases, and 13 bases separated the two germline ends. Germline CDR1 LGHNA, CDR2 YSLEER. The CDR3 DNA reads TGCGCCAGCAGCCAAGATCTGCCAGGGCTTCAGCATTTT. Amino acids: CASSQDLPGLQHF.

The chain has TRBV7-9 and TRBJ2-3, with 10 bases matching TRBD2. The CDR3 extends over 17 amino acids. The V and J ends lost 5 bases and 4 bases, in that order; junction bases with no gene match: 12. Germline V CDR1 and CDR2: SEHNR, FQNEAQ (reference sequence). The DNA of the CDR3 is TGTGCCAGCAGCCCGGGACTCTTCGGGACTAGCGCAGATACGCAGTATTTT. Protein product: CASSPGLFGTSADTQYF.

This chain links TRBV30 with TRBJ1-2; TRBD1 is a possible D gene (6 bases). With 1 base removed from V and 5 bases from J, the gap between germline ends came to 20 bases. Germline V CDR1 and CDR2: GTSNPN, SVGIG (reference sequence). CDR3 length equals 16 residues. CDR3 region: CAWSEVSNRAGYGYTF. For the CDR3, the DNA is TGTGCCTGGAGTGAAGTTAGTAACAGGGCTGGATATGGCTACACCTTC.

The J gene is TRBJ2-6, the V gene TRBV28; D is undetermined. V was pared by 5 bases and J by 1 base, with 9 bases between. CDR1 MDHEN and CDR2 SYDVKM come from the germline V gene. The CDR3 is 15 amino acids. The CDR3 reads CASSPALSGANVLTF. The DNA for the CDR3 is TGTGCCAGCAGTCCAGCCCTATCTGGGGCCAACGTCCTGACTTTC.

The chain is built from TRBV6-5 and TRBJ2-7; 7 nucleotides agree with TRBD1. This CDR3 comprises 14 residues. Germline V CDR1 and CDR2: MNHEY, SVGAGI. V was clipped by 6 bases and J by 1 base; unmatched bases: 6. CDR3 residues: CASSKTGRSYEQYF. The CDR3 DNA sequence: TGTGCCAGCAGCAAGACAGGGCGATCCTACGAGCAGTACTTC.

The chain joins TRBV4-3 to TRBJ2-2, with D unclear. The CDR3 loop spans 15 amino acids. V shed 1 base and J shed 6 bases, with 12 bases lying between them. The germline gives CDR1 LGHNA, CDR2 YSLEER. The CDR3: CASSQVYGIAGELFF. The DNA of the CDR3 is TGCGCCAGCAGCCAAGTTTATGGAATTGCCGGGGAGCTGTTTTTT.

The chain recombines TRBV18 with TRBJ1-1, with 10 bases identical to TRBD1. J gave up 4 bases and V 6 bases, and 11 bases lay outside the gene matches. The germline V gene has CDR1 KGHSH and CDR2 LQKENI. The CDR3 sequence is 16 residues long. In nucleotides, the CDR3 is TGTGCCAGCTCTTTCAGACAGGGGGCCCTATTCACTGAAGCTTTCTTT. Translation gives CASSFRQGALFTEAFF.

CDR3 nucleotide sequence: TGTGCCAGCAGTGGAGGCAGGGATAATTCACCCCTCCACTTT. The encoded protein is CASSGGRDNSPLHF. The J gene is TRBJ1-6, the V gene TRBV2; a possible D gene is TRBD1 (5 bases). The germline V and J ends were trimmed by 4 bases and 5 bases, with 9 bases remaining between them. The CDR3 consists of 14 residues. CDR1 is SNHLY, CDR2 FYNNEI, per germline.

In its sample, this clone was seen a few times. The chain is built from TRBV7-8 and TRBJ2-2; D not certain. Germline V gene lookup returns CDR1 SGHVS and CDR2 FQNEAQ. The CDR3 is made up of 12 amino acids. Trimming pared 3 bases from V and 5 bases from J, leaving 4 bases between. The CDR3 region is CASSFQTGELFF. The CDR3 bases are TGTGCCAGCAGCTTTCAGACCGGGGAGCTGTTTTTT.

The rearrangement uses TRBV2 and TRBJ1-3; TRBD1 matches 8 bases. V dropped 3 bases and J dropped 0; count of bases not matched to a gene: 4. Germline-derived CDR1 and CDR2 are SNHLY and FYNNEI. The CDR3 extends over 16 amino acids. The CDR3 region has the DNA TGTGCCAGCAGTGAGGGACAGGCCTACTCTGGAAACACCATATATTTT. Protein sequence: CASSEGQAYSGNTIYF. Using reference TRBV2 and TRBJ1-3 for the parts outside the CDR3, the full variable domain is EPEVTQTPSHQVTQMGQEVILRCVPISNHLYFYWYRQILGQKVEFLVSFYNNEISEKSEIFDDQFSVERPDGSNFTLKIRSTKLEDSAMYFCASSEGQAYSGNTIYFGEGSWLTVV.

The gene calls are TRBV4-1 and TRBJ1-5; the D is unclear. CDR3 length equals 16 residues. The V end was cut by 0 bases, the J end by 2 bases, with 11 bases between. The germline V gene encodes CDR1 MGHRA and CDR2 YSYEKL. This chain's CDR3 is CASSQDEGSGNQPQHF. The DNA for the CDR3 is TGCGCCAGCAGCCAAGATGAGGGCAGCGGCAATCAGCCCCAGCATTTT.

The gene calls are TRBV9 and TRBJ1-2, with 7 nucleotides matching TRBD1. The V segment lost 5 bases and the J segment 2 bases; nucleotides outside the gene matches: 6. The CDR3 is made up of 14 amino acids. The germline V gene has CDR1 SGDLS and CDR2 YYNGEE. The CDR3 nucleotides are TGTGCCAGCAGTGACAGGGATCGGAACTATGGCTACACCTTC. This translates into CASSDRDRNYGYTF.

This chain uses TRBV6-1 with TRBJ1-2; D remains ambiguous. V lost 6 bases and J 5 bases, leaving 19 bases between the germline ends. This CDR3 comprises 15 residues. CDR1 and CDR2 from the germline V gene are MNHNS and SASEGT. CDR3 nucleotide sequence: TGTGCCAGCAGCCTGACCCTCCCCCCCCTTTATGGCTACACCTTC. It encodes CASSLTLPPLYGYTF.

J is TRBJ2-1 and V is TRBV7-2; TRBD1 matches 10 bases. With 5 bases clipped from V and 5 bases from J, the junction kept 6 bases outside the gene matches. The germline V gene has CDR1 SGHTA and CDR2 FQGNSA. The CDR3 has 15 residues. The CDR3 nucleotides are TGTGCCAGCAGCGCGGGACAGGGGTTCGACAATGAGCAGTTCTTC. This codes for CASSAGQGFDNEQFF.

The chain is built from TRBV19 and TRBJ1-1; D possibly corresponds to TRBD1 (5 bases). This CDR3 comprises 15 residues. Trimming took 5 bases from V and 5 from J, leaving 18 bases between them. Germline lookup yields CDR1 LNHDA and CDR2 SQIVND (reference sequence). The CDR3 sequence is CASSPLAGRGTEAFF. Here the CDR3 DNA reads TGTGCCAGTAGTCCCTTGGCGGGGAGGGGTACTGAAGCTTTCTTT.

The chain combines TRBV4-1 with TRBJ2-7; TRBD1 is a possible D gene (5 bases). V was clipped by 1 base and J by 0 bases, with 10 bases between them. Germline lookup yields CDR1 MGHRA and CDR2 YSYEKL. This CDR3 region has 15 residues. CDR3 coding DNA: TGCGCCAGCAGCCAAGTGGCCAGGGCCTCCTACGAGCAGTACTTC. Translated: CASSQVARASYEQYF.

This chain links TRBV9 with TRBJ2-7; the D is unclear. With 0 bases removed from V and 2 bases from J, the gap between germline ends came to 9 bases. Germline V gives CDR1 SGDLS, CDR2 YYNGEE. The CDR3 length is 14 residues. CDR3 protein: CASSVGGPPYEQYF. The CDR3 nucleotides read TGTGCCAGCAGCGTAGGTGGGCCCCCCTACGAGCAGTACTTC.

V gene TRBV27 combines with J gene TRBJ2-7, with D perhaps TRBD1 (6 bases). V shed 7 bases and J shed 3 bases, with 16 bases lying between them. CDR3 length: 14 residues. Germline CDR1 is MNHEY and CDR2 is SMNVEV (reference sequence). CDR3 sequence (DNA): TGTGCCAGCAATAGACCAGGGGAAGGCTACGAGCAGTACTTC. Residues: CASNRPGEGYEQYF.

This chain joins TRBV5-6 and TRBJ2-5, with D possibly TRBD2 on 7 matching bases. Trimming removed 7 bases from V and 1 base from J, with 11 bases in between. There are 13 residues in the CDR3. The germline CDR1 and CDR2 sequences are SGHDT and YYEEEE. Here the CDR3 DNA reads TGTGCCAGCGGGAGGGGGGTCCAAGAGACCCAGTACTTC. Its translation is CASGRGVQETQYF.